Below are 29 T cell receptor beta chains sequenced from a single sample in a study of blood T cell repertoires in COVID-19. Sequencing was performed with immunoSEQ multiplex PCR; in TCRdb, only in-frame clones are kept and a portion is missing. The top ten hold more than 3.5% of the sample, which has approximately 96,000 clones, about 90% seen once. Sequenced input: peripheral blood. The receptors were gathered from a human donor with COVID-19, enrolled during active disease. The donor label of this sample is uncertain.

The chain couples TRBV10-3 to TRBJ2-2; 7 bases map to TRBD1. The CDR3 loop spans 14 amino acids. Germline trimming cut 7 bases from V and 2 bases from J; bases unmatched to any gene: 4. Germline V gene data show CDR1 as ENHRY and CDR2 as SYGVKD. The CDR3 coding sequence is TGTGCCATCACCGACAGGGTCAACACCGGGGAGCTGTTTTTT. Translated, it gives CAITDRVNTGELFF.

This sequence joins TRBV7-3 and TRBJ1-3; D might be TRBD1 (5 bases). Germline V gene data show CDR1 as SGHTA and CDR2 as FQGTGA. The CDR3 has 16 residues. The ends were cut back, 2 bases at V and 3 bases at J, with 14 bases in the middle. For the CDR3, the DNA is TGTGCCAGCAGCTTAGGAGGAGGGACGATTGGAAACACCATATATTTT. Translation gives CASSLGGGTIGNTIYF.

The V gene is TRBV3-1 (or the pseudogene TRBV3-2), the J gene TRBJ2-7; TRBD1 matches at 7 bases. The junction had 8 bases not matched to a gene; V was cut back by 4 bases and J by 2 bases. This CDR3 contains 15 residues. The germline gives CDR1 LGHDT, CDR2 YNNKEL (reference sequence). This chain's CDR3 is CASSLSGTAPYEQYF. As DNA, the CDR3 is TGTGCCAGCAGCCTATCCGGGACAGCCCCCTACGAGCAGTACTTC.

This clone was detected only once. The chain links TRBV6-5 to TRBJ1-3, with D possibly being TRBD1 (6 bases). The CDR3 extends over 16 amino acids. V lost 2 bases to trimming and J lost 0 bases, with 11 bases between them. The germline CDR1 and CDR2 sequences are MNHEY and SVGAGI. CDR3 DNA sequence: TGTGCCAGCAGTTACCGTTGGACAGCCTCTGGAAACACCATATATTTT. Residues: CASSYRWTASGNTIYF.

The chain links TRBV19 to TRBJ2-3; no clear D. Germline V CDR1 and CDR2: LNHDA, SQIVND (reference sequence). This CDR3 has 15 amino acids. V lost 6 bases to trimming and J lost 3 bases, with 16 bases between them. CDR3 loop: CASRVFPPETDTQYF. The CDR3 DNA is TGTGCCAGTAGGGTTTTCCCACCGGAGACAGATACGCAGTATTTT.

The J gene is TRBJ2-2, the V gene TRBV10-3, with D possibly being TRBD1 (6 bases). Trimming pared 8 bases from V and 3 bases from J, leaving 13 bases between. The CDR3 is made up of 14 amino acids. Germline V lookup: CDR1 ENHRY, CDR2 SYGVKD. The CDR3, as DNA: TGTGCCATCCGGACAGAGCTATACACCGGGGAGCTGTTTTTT. Translating it yields CAIRTELYTGELFF.

The chain joins TRBV19 to TRBJ1-5; TRBD1 is a possible D gene (5 bases). Looked up from germline, CDR1 is LNHDA and CDR2 is SQIVND (reference sequence). CDR3 length: 13 residues. V was pared by 6 bases and J by 5 bases, with 11 bases between. The CDR3 sequence: CASRYVGDQPQHF. As DNA, the CDR3 is TGTGCCAGTAGATATGTAGGGGATCAGCCCCAGCATTTT.

CDR3 amino acids: CSAPNRGYTF. The CDR3 nucleotides read TGCAGTGCCCCTAACCGGGGCTACACCTTC. The gene calls are TRBV20-1 and TRBJ1-2; D gene unclear. With 6 bases removed from V and 8 bases from J, the gap between germline ends came to 10 bases. Germline CDR1 and CDR2: DFQATT and SNEGSKA (reference sequence). The CDR3 totals 10 residues.

The CDR3 spells CASREGQDNSPLHF. The CDR3 DNA is TGTGCCAGTAGGGAGGGCCAGGATAATTCACCCCTCCACTTT. This sequence joins TRBV19 and TRBJ1-6; D gene ambiguous. V dropped 6 bases and J dropped 5 bases, with 11 bases sitting between them. The length of the CDR3 is 14 residues. Germline assignment: CDR1 LNHDA and CDR2 SQIVND (reference sequence).

The chain is built from TRBV3-1 (or the pseudogene TRBV3-2) and TRBJ1-6, with a possible D match to TRBD1 (6 bases). CDR3 length equals 16 residues. V was shortened by 0 bases and J by 7 bases, with 13 bases between the two germline ends. Germline CDR1 reads LGHDT; CDR2 reads YNNKEL (reference sequence). The CDR3 nucleotides are TGTGCCAGCAGCCAAGACCGCGGAACAGGGAATTCACCCCTCCACTTT. Its translation is CASSQDRGTGNSPLHF.

The chain has TRBV5-1 and TRBJ1-1; D remains unclear. CDR3 size: 14 residues. V dropped 0 bases and J dropped 5 bases, with 11 bases sitting between them. Germline V gene lookup returns CDR1 SGHRS and CDR2 YFSETQ. The CDR3 loop reads CASSLGPAGTEAFF. Here the CDR3 DNA reads TGCGCCAGCAGCTTGGGTCCGGCGGGGACTGAAGCTTTCTTT.

The rearrangement joins TRBV30 to TRBJ1-2; D is perhaps TRBD1 (6 bases). The germline V and J ends were trimmed by 3 bases and 6 bases, with 14 bases remaining between them. Germline V gene data show CDR1 as GTSNPN and CDR2 as SVGIG (reference sequence). The CDR3 has 13 amino acids. DNA of the CDR3: TGTGCCTGGAGCGGCAGGGGTTCGGATGGCTACACCTTC. Protein sequence: CAWSGRGSDGYTF.

This CDR3 is CASSESGQDTGELFF. CDR3 in DNA: TGTGCCAGCAGTGAAAGCGGACAGGACACCGGGGAGCTGTTTTTT. The rearrangement links TRBV6-4 to TRBJ2-2; 7 bases align to TRBD1. The CDR3 contains 15 residues. The junction had 4 bases not matched to a gene; V was cut back by 3 bases and J by 3 bases. Germline lookup yields CDR1 MRHNA and CDR2 SNTAGT.

The V call is TRBV6-5, the J call TRBJ1-6; D is possibly TRBD1 (6 bases). Germline values: CDR1 MNHEY, CDR2 SVGAGI. The CDR3 contains 14 residues. V was shortened by 7 bases and J by 8 bases, with 15 bases between the two germline ends. The DNA for the CDR3 is TGTGCCAGCACTTCCGGGACATTGTATTCACCCCTCCACTTT. Amino acid sequence: CASTSGTLYSPLHF.

The CDR3 spells CASSPGQGSFYEQYF. The CDR3 DNA follows: TGTGCCAGCAGCCCCGGACAGGGATCTTTTTACGAGCAGTACTTC. The V and J genes are TRBV7-9 and TRBJ2-7, with 8 bases lining up with TRBD1. The CDR3 loop spans 15 amino acids. The germline CDR1 and CDR2 sequences are SEHNR and FQNEAQ (reference sequence). V lost 5 bases to trimming and J lost 4 bases; unmatched junction nucleotides: 10. The complete variable domain, with remaining parts taken from reference TRBV7-9 and TRBJ2-7, reads DTGVSQNPRHKITKRGQNVTFRCDPISEHNRLYWYRQTLGQGPEFLTYFQNEAQLEKSRLLSDRFSAERPKGSFSTLEIQRTEQGDSAMYLCASSPGQGSFYEQYFGPGTRLTVT.

The V and J genes are TRBV19 and TRBJ2-3; 11 bases align to TRBD1. The V gene end was trimmed by 4 bases and the J gene end by 5 bases; junction bases not matched to a gene: 2. This CDR3 contains 14 residues. Germline-derived CDR1 and CDR2 are LNHDA and SQIVND (reference sequence). In DNA, the CDR3 is TGTGCCAGTAGTAGGGGACAGGGGGGAGATACGCAGTATTTT. Protein: CASSRGQGGDTQYF.

The chain links TRBV20-1 to TRBJ1-1, with D unresolved. V was shortened by 3 bases and J by 6 bases, with 11 bases between the two germline ends. The germline V gene encodes CDR1 DFQATT and CDR2 SNEGSKA (reference sequence). This CDR3 is built from 12 residues. The CDR3 DNA reads TGCAGTGCTAGTCCGGGAGTGGCTGAAGCTTTCTTT. Its translation is CSASPGVAEAFF.

The chain recombines TRBV19 with TRBJ1-2; the match to TRBD1 covers 7 bases. Germline values: CDR1 LNHDA, CDR2 SQIVND (reference sequence). J gave up 0 bases and V 6 bases, and 1 base lay outside the gene matches. The CDR3 has 13 amino acids. The CDR3 here is CASRGQSNYGYTF. The CDR3 DNA reads TGTGCCAGTAGGGGACAGTCTAACTATGGCTACACCTTC.

This chain joins TRBV19 and TRBJ2-5; 7 nucleotides line up with TRBD2. Germline V gene data show CDR1 as LNHDA and CDR2 as SQIVND (reference sequence). This CDR3 comprises 14 residues. J lost 4 bases, V lost 7 bases, and 9 bases had no gene match. CDR3 sequence (DNA): TGTGCCAGTAAGGGCAGCGGGGTTTCAGAGACCCAGTACTTC. Protein sequence: CASKGSGVSETQYF.

The J gene is TRBJ2-7, the V gene TRBV5-1; TRBD1 matches at 10 bases. The CDR3 spans 14 residues. The V segment lost 2 bases and the J segment 7 bases; nucleotides outside the gene matches: 6. Germline V lookup: CDR1 SGHRS, CDR2 YFSETQ. The CDR3 here is CASSFRTGGWEQYF. CDR3 coding DNA: TGCGCCAGCAGCTTCAGGACAGGGGGTTGGGAGCAGTACTTC. Supplemented by reference TRBV5-1 and TRBJ2-7, the full variable domain reads KAGVTQTPRYLIKTRGQQVTLSCSPISGHRSVSWYQQTPGQGLQFLFEYFSETQRNKGNFPGRFSGRQFSNSRSEMNVSTLELGDSALYLCASSFRTGGWEQYFGPGTRLTVT.

This clone was seen a single time. The V call is TRBV28, the J call TRBJ1-1, with D perhaps TRBD1 (6 bases). Deletions cut 4 bases from V and 1 base from J, with 10 bases between. The CDR3 runs 14 residues. CDR1 and CDR2 (germline): MDHEN, SYDVKM. The chain's CDR3 is CASSSGQRNTEAFF. Here the CDR3 DNA reads TGTGCCAGCAGTTCCGGACAGCGGAACACTGAAGCTTTCTTT.

The chain joins TRBV7-2 to TRBJ1-6; TRBD1 is a possible D gene (5 bases). Trimming took off 3 bases at V and 5 bases at J, with 11 bases between the two ends. CDR3 size: 15 residues. Germline CDR1 SGHTA, CDR2 FQGNSA. CDR3 sequence: CASSFSQGNNSPLHF. CDR3 nucleotide sequence: TGTGCCAGCAGCTTTTCCCAGGGTAATAATTCACCCCTCCACTTT.

This sequence joins TRBV9 and TRBJ1-2; 7 positions match TRBD1. The J segment lost 6 bases and the V segment lost 1 base, leaving 9 bases of the junction unmatched. Germline V gene sequence: CDR1 SGDLS, CDR2 YYNGEE. The CDR3 consists of 15 residues. The CDR3 coding sequence is TGTGCCAGCAGCGTATTTTTAGGGGGCGCGGATGGCTACACCTTC. It translates to CASSVFLGGADGYTF.

The gene calls are TRBV6-5 and TRBJ1-5; D is unclear. CDR3 size: 13 residues. Trimming cost V 8 bases and J 3 bases, with 11 bases left between them. Per the germline V gene, CDR1 is MNHEY and CDR2 is SVGAGI. The CDR3 loop is CASGYSINQPQHF. Here the CDR3 DNA reads TGTGCCAGCGGATACAGCATCAATCAGCCCCAGCATTTT.

This chain uses TRBV19 with TRBJ2-2; D gene unclear. CDR1 LNHDA and CDR2 SQIVND come from the germline V gene (reference sequence). There are 13 residues in the CDR3. V was clipped by 7 bases and J by 3 bases, with 9 bases between them. The CDR3 sequence is CASIRPDTGELFF. The DNA of the CDR3 is TGTGCCAGTATCCGTCCGGACACCGGGGAGCTGTTTTTT.

The chain joins TRBV18 to TRBJ1-4; TRBD1 might be the D (5 bases). V lost 4 bases, J lost 8 bases, and 14 bases lay in between. CDR3 length equals 14 residues. Germline V gene sequence: CDR1 KGHSH, CDR2 LQKENI. In nucleotides, the CDR3 is TGTGCCAGCTCACAGGGCAGGGAGGAAGAAAAACTGTTTTTT. It codes for CASSQGREEEKLFF.

The chain links TRBV5-4 to TRBJ1-2; D unresolved. In germline, CDR1 is SGHNT, CDR2 YYREEE (reference sequence). The V end lost 5 bases, the J end lost 1 base, and 9 bases lay between the germline ends. This CDR3 has 13 amino acids. As DNA, the CDR3 is TGTGCCAGCAGTCCAGGCTTTAACTATGGCTACACCTTC. Its translation: CASSPGFNYGYTF. Drawing the rest from reference TRBV5-4 and TRBJ1-2, the complete variable domain is ETGVTQSPTHLIKTRGQQVTLRCSSQSGHNTVSWYQQALGQGPQFIFQYYREEENGRGNFPPRFSGLQFPNYSSELNVNALELDDSALYLCASSPGFNYGYTFGSGTRLTVV.

CDR3 sequence (DNA): TGTGCCAGCAGCTTACAACAGGTGCTAGGGGAAAAACTGTTTTTT. This gives the protein CASSLQQVLGEKLFF. The gene calls are TRBV5-6 and TRBJ1-4, with TRBD1 as a possible D gene (5 bases). The CDR3 spans 15 residues. Trimming removed 2 bases from V and 8 bases from J, with 16 bases in between. Looked up from germline, CDR1 is SGHDT and CDR2 is YYEEEE.

The CDR3 protein is CASSLDWRPYEQYF. CDR3 DNA sequence: TGTGCCAGCAGCTTGGATTGGAGGCCCTACGAGCAGTACTTC. The genes are TRBV5-6 and TRBJ2-7; possible D gene TRBD2, 5 bases. V shed 0 bases and J shed 2 bases, with 9 bases lying between them. The CDR3 consists of 14 residues. The germline V gene encodes CDR1 SGHDT and CDR2 YYEEEE.